This TCR beta chain was sequenced in a study of response to subunit inactivated influenza vaccine. General study points: Authors suggested each seasonal flu vaccination may recruit only limited numbers of new T cells.

About this clonotype: Its antigen is not known.

TCRdb redid the calling of the RT-PCR reads with MiXCR, one entry per CDR3 protein. This sample has around 540,000 distinct CDR3 sequences; approximately 12% occur once, and the top ten carry roughly a tenth. V was shortened by 0 bases and J by 3 bases, with 14 bases between the two germline ends. Germline V gene sequence: CDR1 SGHRS, CDR2 YFSETQ. The CDR3 is made up of 16 amino acids. The sequence came from a man aged 50 to 60 who received an inactivated influenza vaccine. The V gene is TRBV5-1, the J gene TRBJ2-3; D perhaps matches TRBD2 (5 bases). The specimen was PBMCs from blood, collected on the day of vaccination. The DNA of the CDR3 is TGCGCCAGCAGCTTGGACCAGAGGGTAGGGACAGATACGCAGTATTTT. It specifies CASSLDQRVGTDTQYF.